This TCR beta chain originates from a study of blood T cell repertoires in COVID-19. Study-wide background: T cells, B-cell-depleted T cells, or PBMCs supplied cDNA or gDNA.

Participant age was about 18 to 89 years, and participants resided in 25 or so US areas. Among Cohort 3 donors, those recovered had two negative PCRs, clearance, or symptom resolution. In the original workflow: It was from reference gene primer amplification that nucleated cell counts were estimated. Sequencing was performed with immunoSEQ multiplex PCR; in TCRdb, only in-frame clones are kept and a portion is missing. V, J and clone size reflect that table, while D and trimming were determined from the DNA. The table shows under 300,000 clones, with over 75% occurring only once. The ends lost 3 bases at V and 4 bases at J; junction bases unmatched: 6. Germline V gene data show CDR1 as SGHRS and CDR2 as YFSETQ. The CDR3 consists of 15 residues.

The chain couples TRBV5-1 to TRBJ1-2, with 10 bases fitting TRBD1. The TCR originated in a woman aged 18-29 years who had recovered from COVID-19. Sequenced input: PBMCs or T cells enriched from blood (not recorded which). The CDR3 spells CASSSPGQGIYGYTF. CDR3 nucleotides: TGCGCCAGCAGCTCCCCGGGACAGGGGATCTATGGCTACACCTTC.